This T cell receptor beta chain was documented in a study of T-cell reconstitution after alpha-beta-depleted transplantation in children. Unique molecular identifiers featured in how the TCRbeta library was prepared. Each CDR3 protein is one row after TCRdb ran MiXCR on the PCR reads. The sample gives fewer than 550,000 distinct CDR3 sequences, about 11% of which show up once; 2% is in the top ten. In its sample, this clonotype was seen a few times. The target antigen is unknown. V was pared by 5 bases and J by 5 bases, with 5 bases of the junction left unmatched. Per germline, CDR1 DFQATT and CDR2 SNEGSKA (reference sequence). CDR3 length: 13 residues. Study-wide results and caveats: Alpha-beta T cells about two months after transplant reportedly derived from several hundred expanded graft clones.

The chain couples TRBV20-1 to TRBJ1-5, with 8 bases that match TRBD1. This material consisted of PBMCs, taken before TCRalphabeta/CD19-depleted stem cell transplant. This sequence originates from a child aged 2 to 10 with inherited bone marrow failure, due to receive a stem cell transplant. CDR3: CSAVRGQDQPQHF. CDR3 bases: TGCAGTGCTGTCAGGGGGCAGGATCAGCCCCAGCATTTT.